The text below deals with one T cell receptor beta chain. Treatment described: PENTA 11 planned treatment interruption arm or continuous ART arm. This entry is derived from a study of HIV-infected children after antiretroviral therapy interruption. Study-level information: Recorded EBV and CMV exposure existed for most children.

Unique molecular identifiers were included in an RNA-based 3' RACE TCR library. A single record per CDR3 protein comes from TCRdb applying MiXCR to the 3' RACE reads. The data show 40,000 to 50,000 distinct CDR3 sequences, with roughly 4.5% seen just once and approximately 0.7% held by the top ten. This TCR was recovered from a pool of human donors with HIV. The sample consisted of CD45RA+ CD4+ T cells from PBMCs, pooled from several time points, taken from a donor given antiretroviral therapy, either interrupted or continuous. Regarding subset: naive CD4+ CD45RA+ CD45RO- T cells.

CDR3 protein: CASSSGQVNTEAFF. In DNA form, the CDR3 reads TGTGCCAGTAGTAGTGGACAGGTTAACACTGAAGCTTTCTTT. This sequence joins TRBV19 and TRBJ1-1, with 7 bases identical to TRBD1. The CDR3 has 14 residues. V shed 4 bases and J 2 bases; nucleotides not matched to a gene: 4. From germline, CDR1 is LNHDA and CDR2 SQIVND (reference sequence).